This T cell receptor beta chain derives from a study of CD8+ T cells in alopecia areata. Study-wide background: Patients received oral tofacitinib, 5 to 10 mg twice daily, for moderate-to-severe alopecia areata.

V was shortened by 5 bases and J by 2 bases, with 7 bases between the two germline ends. The CDR3 is made up of 13 amino acids. Germline CDR1 and CDR2: LGHNA and YNFKEQ. Sequencing used cDNA as its template, made by extracting RNA and reverse transcribing it. Produced via immunoSEQ multiplex PCR; TCRdb's table is partial and in-frame only. The table has about 190,000 clones, around 60% seen once. Treatment in this sample: oral pan-JAK inhibitor, 5-10 mg twice daily. Broader study findings: Association of baseline CD8+ expansion with response is uncertain owing to one nonresponder. Under tofacitinib, fewer expanded CD8+ clones appeared among the top 100 scalp clones.

Comment on this clone: Its antigen is as yet unknown.

The specimen comprised CD4+ T cells sorted from blood, sampled at week 4, from a patient treated with tofacitinib. V is TRBV4-2 and J is TRBJ2-1; D call uncertain. The clonotype comes from a human donor with alopecia areata. CDR3 residues: CASSNSPYNEQFF. In DNA, the CDR3 is TGTGCCAGCAGCAATTCTCCCTACAATGAGCAGTTCTTC.